This T cell receptor (beta chain) was found in a study of identifying expanded T cells in peripheral blood. Germline CDR1 is SGHVS and CDR2 is FQNEAQ. The CDR3 is 14 residues long. Trimming stripped 1 base from V and 2 bases from J, with 7 bases between. Produced via immunoSEQ multiplex PCR; TCRdb's table is partial and in-frame only. The sample consists of approximately 91,000 clones, more than 70% of them appearing once. During the collection period, no donor immune events like infections were recorded. The sequence derives from a person aged 18-69 years in good health. This chain links TRBV7-8 with TRBJ2-3, with D uncertain. Sample: blood. The CDR3 spells CASSLGRTTDTQYF. The CDR3, as DNA: TGTGCCAGCAGCTTAGGACGGACCACAGATACGCAGTATTTT. Full variable domain (outside the CDR3, taken from reference TRBV7-8 and TRBJ2-3): GAGVSQSPRYKVAKRGQDVALRCDPISGHVSLFWYQQALGQGPEFLTYFQNEAQLDKSGLPSDRFFAERPEGSVSTLKIQRTQQEDSAVYLCASSLGRTTDTQYFGPGTRLTVL.